The clone carrying this TCR beta chain was observed a few times. Its target is not known. Pregnant or lactating patients were excluded, as were those with uncontrolled infection or other autoimmune disease. Clinical symptoms, serum thyroxine, TRAb, thyroid ultrasound and orbital computed tomography established diagnosis. This CDR3 comprises 15 residues. Germline V gene sequence: CDR1 SGHTA, CDR2 FQGNSA. V lost 1 base, J lost 7 bases, and 14 bases lay in between. RNA transcripts gave rise to amplified TCR beta CDR3 regions. The HTBI primer set was used in a first-round RT-PCR of the TCR CDR3. TCRdb re-derived calls from the multiplex PCR reads in MiXCR, one entry per CDR3 protein. This sample has about 250,000 distinct CDR3 sequences; approximately 21% occur once, and the top ten carry around two thirds. This sample is drawn from a study of T cells in Graves' hyperthyroidism and ophthalmopathy. Study-wide points: Patients with ophthalmopathy were separated from those with stable hyperthyroidism by a 13 V-J model. The majority of expanded thyroid clonotypes above 0.001 also appeared in blood.

The receptor was isolated from a man younger than 45 with Graves' ophthalmopathy. The material sequenced was blood. The chain uses TRBV7-2 and TRBJ1-5; D ambiguous. The CDR3 reads CASSLGSASGQPQHF. The CDR3 DNA follows: TGTGCCAGCAGCTTAGGCTCGGCGTCGGGGCAGCCCCAGCATTTT. Drawing the rest from reference TRBV7-2 and TRBJ1-5, the complete variable domain is GAGVSQSPSNKVTEKGKDVELRCDPISGHTALYWYRQSLGQGLEFLIYFQGNSAPDKSGLPSDRFSAERTGGSVSTLTIQRTQQEDSAVYLCASSLGSASGQPQHFGDGTRLSIL.